This T cell receptor (beta chain) emerged from a study of blood T cell repertoires in COVID-19. Study overall: The samples span acute and convalescent COVID-19 from the United States, Italy and Spain. Sample material is recorded as cDNA or gDNA derived from T cells, B-cell-depleted T cells, or PBMCs.

CDR3 size: 15 residues. Germline CDR1 and CDR2: SGHRS and YFSETQ. Trimming took 0 bases from V and 6 from J; bases not matched to a gene: 2. Authors' analysis steps: Researchers report that nucleated cell counts were estimated from reference gene primer amplification. Measured with immunoSEQ multiplex PCR; TCRdb has only the in-frame clones, and not every one. V, J and clone size derive from that table, while D and trimming were established from the DNA sequence. The sample lists 85,000 to 100,000 clones, more than 80% seen once, with around 4.7% in the top ten. The TCR comes from an elderly man with COVID-19, enrolled during active disease. Sequenced: peripheral blood. The chain recombines TRBV5-1 with TRBJ1-4; 10 nucleotides align to TRBD1. In nucleotides, the CDR3 is TGCGCCAGCAGCTTGGCCGGGACAGGGGATGAAAAACTGTTTTTT. Encoded protein: CASSLAGTGDEKLFF. Filled out from reference TRBV5-1 and TRBJ1-4, the complete variable domain reads KAGVTQTPRYLIKTRGQQVTLSCSPISGHRSVSWYQQTPGQGLQFLFEYFSETQRNKGNFPGRFSGRQFSNSRSEMNVSTLELGDSALYLCASSLAGTGDEKLFFGSGTQLSVL.